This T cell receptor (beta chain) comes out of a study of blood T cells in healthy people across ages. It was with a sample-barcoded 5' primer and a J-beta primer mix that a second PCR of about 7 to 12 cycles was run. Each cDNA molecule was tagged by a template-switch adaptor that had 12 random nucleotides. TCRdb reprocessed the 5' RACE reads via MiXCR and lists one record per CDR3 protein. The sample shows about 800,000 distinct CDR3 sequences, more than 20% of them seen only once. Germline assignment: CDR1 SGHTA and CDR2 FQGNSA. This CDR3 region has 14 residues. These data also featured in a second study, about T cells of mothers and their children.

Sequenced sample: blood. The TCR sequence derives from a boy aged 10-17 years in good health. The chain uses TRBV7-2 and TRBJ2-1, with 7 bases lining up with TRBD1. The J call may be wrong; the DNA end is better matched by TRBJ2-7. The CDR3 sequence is CASSPRGYAYEQYF. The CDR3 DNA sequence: TGTGCCAGCAGCCCCAGGGGGTACGCCTACGAGCAGTACTTC.